Listed below are T cell receptor beta chains from one sample, sequenced in a study of blood T cell repertoires in COVID-19. Only in-frame clones appear in the TCRdb table, and some are missing; sequencing was by immunoSEQ multiplex PCR. The profile shows some 180,000 clones, 80% to 85% of them singletons. The sequencing sample was made of peripheral blood. All receptors come from a woman in her thirties or forties with COVID-19, enrolled during active disease. CDR3s include the opening cysteine and the closing phenylalanine or tryptophan. D genes are given only for firm matches. Expanded clones are given a class, and other clones once, few, many or no size at all.

size: NA
V: TRBV7-3
D: NA
J: TRBJ1-1
CDR3: CASSLRRGDGGEAFF
DNA: TGTGCCAGCAGCTTAAGACGGGGGGACGGAGGTGAAGCTTTCTTT

size: NA
V: TRBV27
D: NA
J: TRBJ2-1
CDR3: CASSINPALPSSYNEQFF
DNA: TGTGCCAGCAGTATTAACCCCGCCCTCCCGAGCTCCTACAATGAGCAGTTCTTC

size: NA
V: TRBV6-1
D: NA
J: TRBJ2-7
CDR3: CASSDRNTPFAEQYF
DNA: TGTGCCAGCAGTGATCGTAACACCCCTTTTGCCGAGCAGTACTTC

size: few
V: TRBV7-9
D: NA
J: TRBJ2-1
CDR3: CAAGFSAEQFF
DNA: TGTGCCGCGGGGTTCTCGGCCGAGCAGTTCTTC

size: NA
V: TRBV5-1
D: NA
J: TRBJ1-6
CDR3: CASSLANRGISPLHF
DNA: TGCGCCAGCAGCTTGGCGAACCGGGGTATTTCACCCCTCCACTTT

size: NA
V: TRBV18
D: NA
J: TRBJ1-3
CDR3: CASSPPAAGRNTIYF
DNA: TGTGCCAGCTCACCACCGGCGGCAGGGAGAAACACCATATATTTT

size: NA
V: TRBV7-3
D: NA
J: TRBJ2-6
CDR3: CASSPGGGANVLTF
DNA: TGTGCCAGCAGCCCCGGTGGTGGGGCCAACGTCCTGACTTTC

size: few
V: TRBV7-3
D: TRBD1
J: TRBJ2-3
CDR3: CASSTTGVDTQYF
DNA: TGTGCCAGCAGCACCACAGGGGTTGATACGCAGTATTTT

size: NA
V: TRBV18
D: TRBD1
J: TRBJ2-3
CDR3: CASSPVTGISGTDTQYF
DNA: TGTGCCAGCTCACCCGTGACAGGGATTTCTGGCACAGATACGCAGTATTTT

size: NA
V: TRBV5-1
D: TRBD1
J: TRBJ1-1
CDR3: CASSPGTGRLNTEAFF
DNA: TGCGCCAGCAGCCCAGGGACAGGGCGCCTGAACACTGAAGCTTTCTTT

size: NA
V: TRBV6-6
D: NA
J: TRBJ1-1
CDR3: CASRLRGANTEAFF
DNA: TGTGCCAGCAGGCTTCGGGGGGCGAACACTGAAGCTTTCTTT

size: NA
V: TRBV6-5
D: TRBD1
J: TRBJ1-1
CDR3: CASTPRQGMNTEAFF
DNA: TGTGCCAGCACCCCCAGACAGGGGATGAACACTGAAGCTTTCTTT

size: NA
V: TRBV15
D: NA
J: TRBJ1-2
CDR3: CATSRPQEVGYTF
DNA: TGTGCCACCAGCAGACCCCAGGAGGTTGGCTACACCTTC

size: once
V: TRBV9
D: NA
J: TRBJ2-5
CDR3: CASSVETGGTQYF
DNA: TGTGCCAGCAGCGTAGAGACAGGCGGGACCCAGTACTTC

size: NA
V: TRBV20-1
D: TRBD2
J: TRBJ2-5
CDR3: CSAGGRETQYF
DNA: TGCAGCGCGGGGGGGCGGGAGACCCAGTACTTC

size: NA
V: TRBV6-6
D: NA
J: TRBJ1-4
CDR3: CASSGTGGSNEKLFF
DNA: TGTGCCAGCAGTGGGACGGGCGGGAGTAATGAAAAACTGTTTTTT

size: NA
V: TRBV14
D: TRBD2
J: TRBJ2-1
CDR3: CASSLAGGLDEQFF
DNA: TGTGCCAGCAGCCTTGCGGGGGGGCTCGATGAGCAGTTCTTC